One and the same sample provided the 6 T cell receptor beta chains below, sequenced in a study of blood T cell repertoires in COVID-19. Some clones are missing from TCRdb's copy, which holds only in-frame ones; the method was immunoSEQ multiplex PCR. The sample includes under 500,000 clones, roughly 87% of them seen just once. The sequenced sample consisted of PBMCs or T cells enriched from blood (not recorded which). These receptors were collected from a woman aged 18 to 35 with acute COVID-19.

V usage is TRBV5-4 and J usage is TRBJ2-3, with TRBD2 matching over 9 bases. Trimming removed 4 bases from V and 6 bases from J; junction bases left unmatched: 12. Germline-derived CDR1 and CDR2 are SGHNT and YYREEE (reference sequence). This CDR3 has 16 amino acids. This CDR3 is CASSARLAVGDDTQYF. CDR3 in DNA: TGTGCCAGCAGCGCAAGACTAGCGGTCGGGGACGATACGCAGTATTTT.

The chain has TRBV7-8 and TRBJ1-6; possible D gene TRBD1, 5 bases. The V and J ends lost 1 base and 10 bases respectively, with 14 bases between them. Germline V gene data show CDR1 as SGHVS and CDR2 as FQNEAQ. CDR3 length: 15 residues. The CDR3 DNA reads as TGTGCCAGCAGCTTAGATGGGGGGATTGAATCACCCCTCCACTTT. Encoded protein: CASSLDGGIESPLHF.

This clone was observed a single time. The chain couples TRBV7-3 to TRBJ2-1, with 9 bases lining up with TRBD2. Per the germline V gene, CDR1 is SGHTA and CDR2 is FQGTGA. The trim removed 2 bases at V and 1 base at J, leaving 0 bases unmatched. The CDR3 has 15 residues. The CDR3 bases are TGTGCCAGCAGCTTACTAGCGGGGTCCTACAATGAGCAGTTCTTC. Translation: CASSLLAGSYNEQFF.

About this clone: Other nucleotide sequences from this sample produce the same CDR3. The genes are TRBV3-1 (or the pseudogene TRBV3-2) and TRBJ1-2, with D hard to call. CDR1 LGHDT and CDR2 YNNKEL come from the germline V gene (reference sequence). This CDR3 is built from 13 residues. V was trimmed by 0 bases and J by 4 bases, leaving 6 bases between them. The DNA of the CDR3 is TGTGCCAGCAGCCAAGAGGGAGGCTATGGCTACACCTTC. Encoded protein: CASSQEGGYGYTF.

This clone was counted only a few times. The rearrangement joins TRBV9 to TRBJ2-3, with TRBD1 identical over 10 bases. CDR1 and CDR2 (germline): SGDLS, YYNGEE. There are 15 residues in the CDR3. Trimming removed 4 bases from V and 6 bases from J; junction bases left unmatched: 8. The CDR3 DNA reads TGTGCCAGCAGCTATCTCGGGACAGGGGTCGATACGCAGTATTTT. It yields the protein CASSYLGTGVDTQYF.

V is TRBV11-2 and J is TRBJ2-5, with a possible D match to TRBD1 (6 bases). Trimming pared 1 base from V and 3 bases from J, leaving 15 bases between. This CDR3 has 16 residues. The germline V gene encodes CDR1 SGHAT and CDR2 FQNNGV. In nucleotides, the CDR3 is TGTGCCAGCAGCTTAGGGGGTGCACAGGGCGAAGAGACCCAGTACTTC. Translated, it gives CASSLGGAQGEETQYF.